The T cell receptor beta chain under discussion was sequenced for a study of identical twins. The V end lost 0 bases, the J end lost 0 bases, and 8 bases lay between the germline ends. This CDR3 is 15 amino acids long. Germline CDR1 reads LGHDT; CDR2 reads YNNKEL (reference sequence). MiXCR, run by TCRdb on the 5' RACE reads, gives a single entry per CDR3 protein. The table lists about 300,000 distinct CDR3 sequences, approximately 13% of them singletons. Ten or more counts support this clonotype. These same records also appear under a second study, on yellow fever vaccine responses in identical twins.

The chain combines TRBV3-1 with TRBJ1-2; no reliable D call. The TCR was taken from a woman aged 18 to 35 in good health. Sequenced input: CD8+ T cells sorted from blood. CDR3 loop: CASSQDGQTNYGYTF. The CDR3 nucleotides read TGTGCCAGCAGCCAAGATGGGCAGACTAACTATGGCTACACCTTC.